The rows below give T cell receptor beta chains drawn from one sample of a study of blood T cell repertoires in COVID-19. Only in-frame clones appear in the TCRdb table, and some are missing; sequencing was by immunoSEQ multiplex PCR. The sample yields about 240,000 clones, roughly 88% seen once. The sequenced material came from peripheral blood. The receptors were gathered from a man older than 75 with acute or convalescent COVID-19. Each CDR3 is given with its conserved first and last residue. A D gene is named only where the DNA matches it firmly. Some rows have no size entry. The others give once, few or many, or a class for an expanded clone.

d_call j_call cdr3_length v_call clone_size cdr3_nt cdr3_aa
NA TRBJ1-5 15 TRBV5-1 NA TGCGCCAGCAGCTTGGACGGGGGAAGGAATCAGCCCCAGCATTTT CASSLDGGRNQPQHF
TRBD1 TRBJ1-1 18 TRBV18 NA TGTGCCAGCTCACCCCTTCCAGGGACAGGGGATATGAACACTGAAGCTTTCTTT CASSPLPGTGDMNTEAFF
NA TRBJ2-3 16 TRBV7-9 once TGTGCCAGCAGCCCGACCCAGGGCAGGGCCACAGATACGCAGTATTTT CASSPTQGRATDTQYF
TRBD1 TRBJ1-1 14 TRBV6-4 NA TGTGCCAGCAGACGGGACAGCAAAGGGACTGAAGCTTTCTTT CASRRDSKGTEAFF
NA TRBJ1-2 16 TRBV5-6 NA TGTGCCAGCAGTTTCTGGCCTAGGGACTCTAACTATGGCTACACCTTC CASSFWPRDSNYGYTF
TRBD2 TRBJ2-3 16 TRBV28 NA TGTGCCAGCAGTTTGGGACTAGCGGGGGCGGGGGATACGCAGTATTTT CASSLGLAGAGDTQYF
NA TRBJ2-3 18 TRBV5-1 NA TGCGCCAGCAGCTTGGCCTGGGGGGTCAGTCGGGAGACAGATACGCAGTATTTT CASSLAWGVSRETDTQYF
TRBD2 TRBJ2-3 17 TRBV28 NA TGTGCCAGCAGCCTCCCTCCACTAGCGGGAGGAGCAGATACGCAGTATTTT CASSLPPLAGGADTQYF
NA TRBJ1-2 13 TRBV27 once TGTGCCAGCAGTTTACAGGGTGGCTATGGCTACACCTTC CASSLQGGYGYTF
TRBD1 TRBJ1-3 16 TRBV5-6 NA TGTGCCAGCAGCCCCAGGGGGCCGGGGGCGACGAACACCATATATTTT CASSPRGPGATNTIYF
TRBD1 TRBJ1-1 12 TRBV6-5 few TGTGCCAGCGGGACAGGGAACACTGAAGCTTTCTTT CASGTGNTEAFF
NA TRBJ1-5 13 TRBV18 NA TGTGCCAGCTCACTAAATGTGTATCAGCCCCAGCATTTT CASSLNVYQPQHF
NA TRBJ2-1 18 TRBV2 NA TGTGCCAGCAGTGAGGCGGCCCCGGACAGAATTGGGGTGAATGAGCAGTTCTTC CASSEAAPDRIGVNEQFF
NA TRBJ1-5 14 TRBV6-5 NA TGTGCCAGCTCCGGACAGTATAGCAATCAGCCCCAGCATTTT CASSGQYSNQPQHF
NA TRBJ1-6 13 TRBV4-1 NA TGCGCCAGCAGCACAGGGTTGAATTCACCCCTCCACTTT CASSTGLNSPLHF
NA TRBJ1-5 13 TRBV28 NA TGTGCCAGCAGCTCCAACCTAGGGGGGGTCCAGCATTTT CASSSNLGGVQHF
TRBD1 TRBJ2-2 15 TRBV18 few TGTGCCAGCTCACCTGGACAGGTGAACACCGGGGAGCTGTTTTTT CASSPGQVNTGELFF
NA TRBJ2-2 14 TRBV29-1 NA TGCAGCGTTCGGGAGACCGCGAACACCGGGGAGCTGTTTTTT CSVRETANTGELFF
NA TRBJ1-6 14 TRBV6-5 NA TGTGCCAGCAGTTACTCGGGGGGTCGGGCACCCCTCCACTTT CASSYSGGRAPLHF
NA TRBJ2-3 11 TRBV28 NA TGTGCCAGCAATGGTCCAGGTACGCAGTATTTT CASNGPGTQYF
TRBD1 TRBJ2-3 17 TRBV4-2 NA TGTGCCAGCAGCCGAGAACCGGGACAGGGACGGACAGATACGCAGTATTTT CASSREPGQGRTDTQYF
TRBD1 TRBJ1-2 14 TRBV19 NA TGTGCCAGTAGTGCGGACAGGGGGTCCTATGGCTACACCTTC CASSADRGSYGYTF
NA TRBJ2-6 13 TRBV5-4 NA TGTGCCAGCAGCGCGCCCGGGGCCAACGTCCTGACTTTC CASSAPGANVLTF
TRBD1 TRBJ1-5 14 TRBV5-1 few TGCGCCAGCAGCTGGACAGGGGGCAATCAGCCCCAGCATTTT CASSWTGGNQPQHF
NA TRBJ2-7 15 TRBV28 NA TGTGCCAGCAGACCAACAGGAGGGAACCCCTACGAGCAGTACTTC CASRPTGGNPYEQYF
NA TRBJ1-1 14 TRBV28 few TGTGCCAGCAGCCCGACGCACAGGAACACTGAAGCTTTCTTT CASSPTHRNTEAFF
NA TRBJ1-1 13 TRBV12-3/TRBV12-4 NA TGTGCCAGCAGTTTTGGAGGGGTGACTGAAGCTTTCTTT CASSFGGVTEAFF
TRBD1 TRBJ1-1 19 TRBV28 NA TGTGCCAGCAGTTTAGGTCTCCCTGGGACAGGTTCAATGAACACTGAAGCTTTCTTT CASSLGLPGTGSMNTEAFF
NA TRBJ1-2 15 TRBV6-2/TRBV6-3 NA TGTGCCAGCAGTTCTGTCAGAGCCTTCAGGGATGGCTACACCTTC CASSSVRAFRDGYTF
NA TRBJ1-5 13 TRBV7-9 NA TGTGCCAGCAGCTTAGGTTCGAGTCAGCCCCAGCATTTT CASSLGSSQPQHF
NA TRBJ1-2 13 TRBV4-2 NA TGTGCCAGCAGCCAAGCTTCTAACTATGGCTACACCTTC CASSQASNYGYTF
NA TRBJ1-6 14 TRBV19 NA TGTGCCAGTAGTTTTACAGGGCGGAATTCACCCCTCCACTTT CASSFTGRNSPLHF
TRBD1 TRBJ2-5 14 TRBV7-6 NA TGTGCCAGCAGCCTGAATCCAGGGGGCGAGACCCAGTACTTC CASSLNPGGETQYF
TRBD1 TRBJ1-5 15 TRBV6-2/TRBV6-3 NA TGTGCCAGCAGCGCGATCGGACAGGGGCACCAGCCCCAGCATTTT CASSAIGQGHQPQHF
NA TRBJ1-4 13 TRBV2 once TGTGCCAGCTTGGCGGGTTCCGGTGAAAAACTGTTTTTT CASLAGSGEKLFF
NA TRBJ1-5 14 TRBV28 few TGTGCCAGCAGCCTAGTGACAGCTAATCAGCCCCAGCATTTT CASSLVTANQPQHF
NA TRBJ2-1 15 TRBV19 NA TGTGCCAGTAGTATAGATCTCACTAGACCCGGTGAGCAGTTCTTC CASSIDLTRPGEQFF
TRBD1 TRBJ2-7 15 TRBV6-5 NA TGTGCCAGCAGCCCGACAGGGGGGGACTCGCACGAGCAGTACTTC CASSPTGGDSHEQYF
NA TRBJ1-1 13 TRBV6-5 NA TGTGCCAGCACTTCTCGACAGTTTACTGAAGCTTTCTTT CASTSRQFTEAFF
TRBD2 TRBJ2-1 15 TRBV7-2 NA TGTGCCAGCAGCGTCACCGGGACTAGCTACAATGAGCAGTTCTTC CASSVTGTSYNEQFF
NA TRBJ2-4 14 TRBV11-2 once TGTGCCAGCAGCTTAGATCTACCACCGGACATTCAGTACTTC CASSLDLPPDIQYF
NA TRBJ1-2 14 TRBV5-4 few TGTGCCAGCAGCCGGGGTCGAGCTAACTATGGCTACACCTTC CASSRGRANYGYTF
NA TRBJ1-2 14 TRBV28 NA TGTGCCAGCAGCTTAGACAGGTCGAACTATGGCTACACCTTC CASSLDRSNYGYTF
NA TRBJ1-2 13 TRBV11-2 NA TGTGCCAGCAGCTTAGACGGTAACTATGGCTACACCTTC CASSLDGNYGYTF
NA TRBJ2-4 14 TRBV5-4 NA TGTGCCAGCAGCTTGAGAGGGGGTGAAAACATTCAGTACTTC CASSLRGGENIQYF
NA TRBJ2-5 14 TRBV7-2 NA TGTGCCAGCAGCGCCGCGGGAAGGCCCGAGACCCAGTACTTC CASSAAGRPETQYF
TRBD1 TRBJ1-5 16 TRBV18 NA TGTGCCAGCTCAACTTTAGGGACAGGGGGCAATCAGCCCCAGCATTTT CASSTLGTGGNQPQHF
TRBD1 TRBJ1-4 15 TRBV28 NA TGTGCCAGCAGTTTATCGGGACAGGTTAATGAAAAACTGTTTTTT CASSLSGQVNEKLFF
NA TRBJ1-1 13 TRBV4-3 NA TGCGCCAGCAGCCAAGATACAGGACCGGGAGCTTTCTTT CASSQDTGPGAFF
NA TRBJ1-2 16 TRBV29-1 NA TGCAGCGTTCCTACCCCCCTCGACGGGAAAGAAGCGGGCTACACCTTC CSVPTPLDGKEAGYTF